This entry lists 8 T cell receptor beta chains sequenced from one sample in a study of shared clonotypes between healthy human individuals. Profiling relied on immunoSEQ multiplex PCR, and the TCRdb table lists in-frame clones only, not all of them. This sample has about 1.5 million clones, with roughly 98% found just once. The specimen sequenced was naive CD4+ T cells sorted from blood. Sample subset: CD45RA+ positively selected. Every receptor here comes from a man between 25 and 39 years old in good health.

About this clone itself: This same CDR3 is encoded by further DNA sequences in the sample. The chain combines TRBV5-1 with TRBJ2-1, with 11 positions matching TRBD2. V lost 2 bases to trimming and J lost 4 bases; unmatched junction nucleotides: 5. This CDR3 is built from 16 residues. Germline CDR1 and CDR2: SGHRS and YFSETQ. The CDR3 nucleotides read TGCGCCAGCAGCTTACTAGCGGGAGACGGATACAATGAGCAGTTCTTC. Amino acids: CASSLLAGDGYNEQFF.

The CDR3 is CAWSVREGTYNEQFF. DNA for the CDR3: TGTGCCTGGAGTGTACGGGAAGGGACCTACAATGAGCAGTTCTTC. This chain connects TRBV30 to TRBJ2-1; TRBD2 is a possible D gene (5 bases). The ends were cut back, 0 bases at V and 2 bases at J, with 11 bases in the middle. This CDR3 has 15 amino acids. The germline V gene encodes CDR1 GTSNPN and CDR2 SVGIG (reference sequence).

The gene calls are TRBV18 and TRBJ2-7; D is ambiguous. With 3 bases removed from V and 0 bases from J, the gap between germline ends came to 12 bases. Germline V gene sequence: CDR1 KGHSH, CDR2 LQKENI. The CDR3 loop spans 15 amino acids. CDR3 sequence: CASSPAGGDSYEQYF. In DNA form, the CDR3 reads TGTGCCAGCTCACCTGCCGGCGGAGACTCCTACGAGCAGTACTTC.

The rearrangement links TRBV5-1 to TRBJ1-3; 8 nucleotides align to TRBD1. The ends lost 3 bases at V and 4 bases at J; junction bases unmatched: 3. Germline assignment: CDR1 SGHRS and CDR2 YFSETQ. This CDR3 is 14 amino acids long. The CDR3 spells CASSSGQGGNTIYF. Written as DNA, the CDR3 is TGCGCCAGCAGCTCAGGACAGGGAGGAAACACCATATATTTT.

V usage is TRBV18 and J usage is TRBJ2-5, with D possibly TRBD2 on 5 matching bases. Between the trimmed V and J ends, which lost 6 bases and 4 bases, there was a span of 12 bases. The CDR3 is 13 amino acids. Germline-derived CDR1 and CDR2 are KGHSH and LQKENI. This chain's CDR3 is CASSRDQSETQYF. CDR3 sequence (DNA): TGTGCCAGCTCGAGGGATCAGTCAGAGACCCAGTACTTC.

The chain recombines TRBV18 with TRBJ1-3, with D possibly matching TRBD1 (5 bases). The CDR3 length is 14 residues. V was pared by 4 bases and J by 5 bases, with 12 bases between. Germline-derived CDR1 and CDR2 are KGHSH and LQKENI. The DNA of the CDR3 is TGTGCCAGCTCACAATCCACAGGAAGAAACACCATATATTTT. Its translation: CASSQSTGRNTIYF. Full variable domain (rest looked up from reference TRBV18 and TRBJ1-3): NAGVMQNPRHLVRRRGQEARLRCSPMKGHSHVYWYRQLPEEGLKFMVYLQKENIIDESGMPKERFSAEFPKEGPSILRIQQVVRGDSAAYFCASSQSTGRNTIYFGEGSWLTVV.

The chain recombines TRBV9 with TRBJ2-5; 8 nucleotides align to TRBD2. The CDR3 has 15 amino acids. Germline V gives CDR1 SGDLS, CDR2 YYNGEE. Trimming cost V 0 bases and J 0 bases; bases outside gene matches: 1. In DNA form, the CDR3 reads TGTGCCAGCAGCGTAGGACTAGCGAACCAAGAGACCCAGTACTTC. Translated: CASSVGLANQETQYF.

This chain uses TRBV6-1 with TRBJ2-3; D may correspond to TRBD1 or TRBD2 (6 bases each). Germline lookup yields CDR1 MNHNS and CDR2 SASEGT. The ends were cut back, 0 bases at V and 9 bases at J, with 16 bases in the middle. This CDR3 spans 15 amino acids. CDR3 nucleotides: TGTGCCAGCAGTGAAGCTTTCGGGGGCTTTCCGACGCAGTATTTT. This sequence encodes CASSEAFGGFPTQYF.